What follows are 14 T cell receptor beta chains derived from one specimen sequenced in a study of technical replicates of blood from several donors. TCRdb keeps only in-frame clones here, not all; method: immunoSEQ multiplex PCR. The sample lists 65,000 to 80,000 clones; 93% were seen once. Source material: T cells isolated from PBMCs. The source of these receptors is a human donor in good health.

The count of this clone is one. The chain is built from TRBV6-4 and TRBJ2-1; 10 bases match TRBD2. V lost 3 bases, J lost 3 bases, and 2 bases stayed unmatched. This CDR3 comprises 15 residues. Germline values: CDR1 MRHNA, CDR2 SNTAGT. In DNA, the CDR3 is TGTGCCAGCAGTGAACTAGCGGGATACTACAATGAGCAGTTCTTC. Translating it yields CASSELAGYYNEQFF.

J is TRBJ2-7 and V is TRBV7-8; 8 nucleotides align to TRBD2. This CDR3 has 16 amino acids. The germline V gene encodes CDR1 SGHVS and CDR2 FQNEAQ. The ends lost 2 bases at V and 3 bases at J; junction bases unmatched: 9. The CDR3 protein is CASSLRPAGVIYEQYF. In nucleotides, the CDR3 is TGTGCCAGCAGCTTACGCCCAGCGGGAGTGATCTACGAGCAGTACTTC.

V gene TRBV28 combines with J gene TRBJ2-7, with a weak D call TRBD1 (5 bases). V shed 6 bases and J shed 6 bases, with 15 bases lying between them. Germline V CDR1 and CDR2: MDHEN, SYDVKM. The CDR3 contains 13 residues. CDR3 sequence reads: CASSHPGQGEQYF. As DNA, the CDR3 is TGTGCCAGCAGCCACCCTGGGCAGGGCGAGCAGTACTTC.

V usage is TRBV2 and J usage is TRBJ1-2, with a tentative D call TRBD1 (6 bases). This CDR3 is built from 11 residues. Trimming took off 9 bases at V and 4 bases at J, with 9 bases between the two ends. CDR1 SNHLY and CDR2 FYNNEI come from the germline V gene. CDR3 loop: CARQTGYGYTF. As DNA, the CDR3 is TGTGCCAGACAGACAGGCTATGGCTACACCTTC.

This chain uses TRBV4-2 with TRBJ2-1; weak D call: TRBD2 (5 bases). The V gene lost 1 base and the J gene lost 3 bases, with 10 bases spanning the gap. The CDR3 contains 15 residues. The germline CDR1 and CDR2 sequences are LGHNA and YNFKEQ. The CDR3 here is CASSQVYRDYNEQFF. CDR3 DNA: TGTGCCAGCAGCCAAGTTTACCGGGACTACAATGAGCAGTTCTTC.

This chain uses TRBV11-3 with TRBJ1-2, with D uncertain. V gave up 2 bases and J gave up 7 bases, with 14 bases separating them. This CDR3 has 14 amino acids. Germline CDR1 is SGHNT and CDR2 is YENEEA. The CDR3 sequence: CASSLWEGEGGYTF. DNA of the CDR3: TGTGCCAGCAGCTTATGGGAGGGAGAAGGTGGCTACACCTTC.

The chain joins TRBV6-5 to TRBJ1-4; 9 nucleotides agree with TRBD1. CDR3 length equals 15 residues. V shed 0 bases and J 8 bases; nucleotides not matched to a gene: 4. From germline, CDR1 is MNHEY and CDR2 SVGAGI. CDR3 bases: TGTGCCAGCAGTTACTCCGGGACAGGGCGAGAAAAACTGTTTTTT. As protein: CASSYSGTGREKLFF.

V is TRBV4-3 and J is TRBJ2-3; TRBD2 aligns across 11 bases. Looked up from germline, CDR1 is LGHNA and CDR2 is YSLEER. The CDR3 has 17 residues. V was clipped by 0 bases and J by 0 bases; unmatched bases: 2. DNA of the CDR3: TGCGCCAGCAGCCAAGATGGGACTAGCGGAAGCACAGATACGCAGTATTTT. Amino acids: CASSQDGTSGSTDTQYF.

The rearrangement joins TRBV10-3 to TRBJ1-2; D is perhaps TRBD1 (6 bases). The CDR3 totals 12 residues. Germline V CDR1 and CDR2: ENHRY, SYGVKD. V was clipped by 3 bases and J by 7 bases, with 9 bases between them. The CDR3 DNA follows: TGTGCCATCAGTGAAGCAGGGGTTGGCTACACCTTC. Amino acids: CAISEAGVGYTF.

The CDR3: CASRQNAGGSGYTF. DNA for the CDR3: TGTGCCAGCAGACAAAATGCAGGGGGCAGTGGCTACACCTTC. The V gene is TRBV28, the J gene TRBJ1-2, with 8 bases that match TRBD1. Looked up from germline, CDR1 is MDHEN and CDR2 is SYDVKM. The CDR3 length is 14 residues. Trimming at V came to 6 bases and at J to 7 bases, leaving 10 bases not matched to a gene.

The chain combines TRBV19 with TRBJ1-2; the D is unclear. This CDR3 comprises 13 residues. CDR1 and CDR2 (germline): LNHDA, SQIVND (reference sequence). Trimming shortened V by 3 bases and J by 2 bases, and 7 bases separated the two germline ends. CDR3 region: CASSIPGNYGYTF. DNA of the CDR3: TGTGCCAGTAGTATCCCGGGAAACTATGGCTACACCTTC.

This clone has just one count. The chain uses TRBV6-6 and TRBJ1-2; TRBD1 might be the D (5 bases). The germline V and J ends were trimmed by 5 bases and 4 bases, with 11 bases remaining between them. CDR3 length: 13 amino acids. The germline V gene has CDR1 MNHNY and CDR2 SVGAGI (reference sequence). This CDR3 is CASSAQEIYGYTF. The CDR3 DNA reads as TGTGCCAGCAGTGCACAGGAGATCTATGGCTACACCTTC.

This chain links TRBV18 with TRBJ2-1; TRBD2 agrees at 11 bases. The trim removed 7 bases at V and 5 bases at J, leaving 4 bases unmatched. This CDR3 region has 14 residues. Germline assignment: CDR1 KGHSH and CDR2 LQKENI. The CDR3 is CASFSGRENNEQFF. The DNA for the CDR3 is TGTGCCAGCTTTAGCGGGAGGGAGAACAATGAGCAGTTCTTC.

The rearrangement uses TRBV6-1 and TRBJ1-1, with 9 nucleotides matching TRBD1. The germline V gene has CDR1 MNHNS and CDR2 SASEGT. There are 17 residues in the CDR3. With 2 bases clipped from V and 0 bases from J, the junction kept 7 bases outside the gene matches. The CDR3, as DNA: TGTGCCAGCAGTGAAACTTGGACAGGGGACATGAACACTGAAGCTTTCTTT. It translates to CASSETWTGDMNTEAFF.